These 2 T cell receptor beta chains share one sample of origin, sequenced in a study of T cells in women clearing cervical HPV infection (dated by TCRdb to 2016 to 2018). Library prep was done by the immunoSEQ multiplex PCR assay. TCRdb carries this immuneACCESS record with in-frame sequences only. Its versions omit some clonotypes, under half of them owing to an unresolved V gene in the studies checked, with the rest unexplained. The table of this sample itemizes tens of thousands of clones. Clones ranked in the top ten supply 20% to 25% of the sample. The material sequenced was blood buffy coat. Receptor source: a woman between 18 and 70 years old with a cervical HPV16 infection that either progressed to CIN3+ or cleared (not recorded which).

Worth noting for this clone: Sequencing ends 3 residues short of the CDR3 end; the germline J gene provides the rest. The chain uses TRBV7-6 and TRBJ1-6; 9 nucleotides agree with TRBD1. The junction had 5 bases not matched to a gene; V was cut back by 4 bases and J by 7 bases. The CDR3 is made up of 15 amino acids. Germline V CDR1 and CDR2: SGHVS, FNYEAQ. The CDR3 sequence: CASSSRTGENSPLHF. The DNA read from the CDR3 is TGTGCCAGCAGCTCTAGGACAGGGGAAAATTCACCC.

Details on this clone: With the read ending 3 residues before the CDR3 end, the germline J gene is used to fill in that end. J is TRBJ2-1 and V is TRBV2; 9 bases fit TRBD1. With V trimmed by 4 bases and J by 6 bases, 7 bases remained unmatched. Germline loops: CDR1 SNHLY, CDR2 FYNNEI. The CDR3 length is 15 residues. The CDR3 DNA, read in part, is TGTGCCAGCAGTGTAACAGGGGGCATAAGCAATGAG. This codes for CASSVTGGISNE. The entire CDR3 protein reads CASSVTGGISNEQFF.